Presented here are 19 T cell receptor beta chains from one specimen sequenced in a study of blood T cells in healthy people across ages. Then a second PCR, running roughly 7 to 11 cycles, was carried out with a sample-barcoded 5' primer and a J-beta primer mix. In TCRdb, the 5' RACE reads were re-called with MiXCR into one record per CDR3 protein. The sample holds roughly 1,800,000 distinct CDR3 sequences; 49% are singletons and the top ten take around 2.1%. The sample was blood. The receptor set was obtained from a woman in her 40s in good health.

This clonotype was found a few times. This chain uses TRBV6-6 with TRBJ2-5, with 7 bases that match TRBD1. The CDR3 runs to 15 residues. V shed 4 bases and J 1 base; nucleotides not matched to a gene: 6. Germline CDR1 and CDR2: MNHNY and SVGAGI (reference sequence). As DNA, the CDR3 is TGTGCCAGCAGTTCCAACAGGGGTAGCCAAGAGACCCAGTACTTC. It encodes CASSSNRGSQETQYF.

This clonotype was observed a handful of times. The rearrangement joins TRBV7-2 to TRBJ2-3; the match to TRBD1 covers 8 bases. Looked up from germline, CDR1 is SGHTA and CDR2 is FQGNSA. With 5 bases clipped from V and 1 base from J, the junction kept 5 bases outside the gene matches. CDR3 length: 15 amino acids. CDR3 in DNA: TGTGCCAGCAGCCCAGGGGGCGTCGGCACAGATACGCAGTATTTT. It specifies CASSPGGVGTDTQYF.

J is TRBJ2-7 and V is TRBV7-2; 8 positions match TRBD2. Near its end, the DNA agrees better with TRBJ2-5, so the J call may be wrong. CDR3 length: 15 amino acids. The germline V gene has CDR1 SGHTA and CDR2 FQGNSA. This CDR3 is CTSSLVRGGRETQYF. The CDR3 DNA sequence: TGTACCAGCAGCTTAGTTCGCGGGGGGAGGGAGACCCAGTACTTC.

The rearrangement joins TRBV5-1 to TRBJ2-1; TRBD2 aligns across 10 bases. Germline V gene data show CDR1 as SGHRS and CDR2 as YFSETQ. The CDR3 spans 16 residues. The junction had 8 bases not matched to a gene; V was cut back by 3 bases and J by 5 bases. CDR3 in amino acids: CASSWTSGPTHNEQFF. The CDR3 region has the DNA TGCGCCAGCAGCTGGACTAGCGGTCCTACCCACAATGAGCAGTTCTTC. The variable domain in full, with the rest retrieved from reference TRBV5-1 and TRBJ2-1, is KAGVTQTPRYLIKTRGQQVTLSCSPISGHRSVSWYQQTPGQGLQFLFEYFSETQRNKGNFPGRFSGRQFSNSRSEMNVSTLELGDSALYLCASSWTSGPTHNEQFFGPGTRLTVL.

The chain links TRBV20-1 to TRBJ2-4; weak D call: TRBD2 (5 bases). The J call is uncertain, as TRBJ2-7 better fits the DNA end. The germline CDR1 and CDR2 sequences are DFQATT and SNEGSKA (reference sequence). This CDR3 is built from 15 residues. The CDR3 nucleotides are TGCAGTGCTAGAGATCGAGGGTTCAACCCATACGAGCAGTACTTC. Protein sequence: CSARDRGFNPYEQYF.

J is TRBJ2-3 and V is TRBV7-9, with 7 bases aligning to TRBD1. This CDR3 region has 18 residues. The ends lost 3 bases at V and 1 base at J; junction bases unmatched: 13. Germline V CDR1 and CDR2: SEHNR, FQNEAQ (reference sequence). The CDR3: CASSFTTRMTGRTDTQYF. CDR3 bases: TGTGCCAGCAGCTTCACCACAAGAATGACAGGGCGCACAGATACGCAGTATTTT.

The rearrangement joins TRBV7-2 to TRBJ1-2; the D gene is possibly TRBD1 (5 bases). The CDR3 consists of 15 residues. Per germline, CDR1 SGHTA and CDR2 FQGNSA. V lost 5 bases and J lost 2, with 15 bases in between. CDR3 DNA sequence: TGTGCCAGCAGCCCCCCCAGGGAGAAAAACTATGGCTACACCTTC. Translated: CASSPPREKNYGYTF.

The V call is TRBV7-9, the J call TRBJ2-7; D is perhaps TRBD2 (6 bases). The CDR3 runs 15 residues. Trimming stripped 5 bases from V and 0 bases from J, with 14 bases between. The germline V gene has CDR1 SEHNR and CDR2 FQNEAQ (reference sequence). Here the CDR3 reads CASSRRNGSSYEQYF. CDR3 bases: TGTGCCAGCAGCCGCCGAAACGGGAGCTCCTACGAGCAGTACTTC.

The genes are TRBV20-1 and TRBJ2-3; TRBD2 aligns across 8 bases. The J segment lost 2 bases and the V segment lost 3 bases, leaving 7 bases of the junction unmatched. This CDR3 comprises 15 residues. The germline gives CDR1 DFQATT, CDR2 SNEGSKA (reference sequence). The DNA of the CDR3 is TGCAGTGCTAGTAGAGGGCGGGGGGTCACAGATACGCAGTATTTT. Translating gives CSASRGRGVTDTQYF.

This clonotype was counted only a few times. This chain joins TRBV28 and TRBJ2-3, with TRBD1 matching 7 bases. The V gene's germline CDR1 is MDHEN and CDR2 SYDVKM. Unmatched junction bases numbered 7, after V lost 4 bases and J lost 0 bases. This CDR3 is 16 amino acids long. The chain's CDR3 is CASSSMDRLSTDTQYF. Here the CDR3 DNA reads TGTGCCAGCAGTTCAATGGACAGGTTGAGCACAGATACGCAGTATTTT. Full variable domain (missing parts from reference TRBV28 and TRBJ2-3): DVKVTQSSRYLVKRTGEKVFLECVQDMDHENMFWYRQDPGLGLRLIYFSYDVKMKEKGDIPEGYSVSREKKERFSLILESASTNQTSMYLCASSSMDRLSTDTQYFGPGTRLTVL.

This clonotype came up a few times. The chain employs TRBV4-3 and TRBJ2-1; 14 nucleotides line up with TRBD2. The length of the CDR3 is 17 residues. Trimming removed 1 base from V and 3 bases from J; junction bases left unmatched: 2. Germline-derived CDR1 and CDR2 are LGHNA and YSLEER. The CDR3 loop is CASSQGGLAGVYNEQFF. DNA for the CDR3: TGCGCCAGCAGCCAAGGGGGACTAGCGGGGGTCTACAATGAGCAGTTCTTC.

This chain connects TRBV6-5 to TRBJ2-3, with TRBD2 identical over 11 bases. Germline V gene lookup returns CDR1 MNHEY and CDR2 SVGAGI. V lost 2 bases and J lost 3; bases outside the gene matches: 13. The length of the CDR3 is 19 residues. The CDR3 DNA sequence: TGTGCCAGCAGTTACGGACTAGCGGGCATAGGACGAGGTACAGATACGCAGTATTTT. This codes for CASSYGLAGIGRGTDTQYF.

This clonotype was seen ten or more times. The chain combines TRBV7-9 with TRBJ2-3; possibly TRBD1 or TRBD2 for D (5 bases each). V lost 2 bases to trimming and J lost 4 bases, with 10 bases between them. From germline, CDR1 is SEHNR and CDR2 FQNEAQ (reference sequence). CDR3 length equals 14 residues. The CDR3 reads CASSLRDVPDTQYF. The CDR3 DNA sequence: TGTGCCAGCAGCTTACGGGACGTACCAGATACGCAGTATTTT.

The genes are TRBV2 and TRBJ2-1; D tentatively fits TRBD1 or TRBD2 (6 bases each). This CDR3 is built from 14 residues. CDR1 is SNHLY and CDR2 is FYNNEI in the germline V gene. The ends were cut back, 8 bases at V and 6 bases at J, with 17 bases in the middle. This CDR3 is CASLLTGASNEQFF. CDR3 nucleotides: TGTGCCAGCCTCCTCACGGGGGCGAGCAATGAGCAGTTCTTC. Full variable domain (remainder filled in from reference TRBV2 and TRBJ2-1): EPEVTQTPSHQVTQMGQEVILRCVPISNHLYFYWYRQILGQKVEFLVSFYNNEISEKSEIFDDQFSVERPDGSNFTLKIRSTKLEDSAMYFCASLLTGASNEQFFGPGTRLTVL.

The table lists this clonotype with a few counts. The J gene is TRBJ2-7, the V gene TRBV6-5, with 9 bases lining up with TRBD1. The junction had 3 bases not matched to a gene; V was cut back by 4 bases and J by 11 bases. The CDR3 consists of 11 residues. Germline CDR1 reads MNHEY; CDR2 reads SVGAGI. The CDR3 DNA follows: TGTGCCAGCAGTTCACGGACAGGGGAGTACTTC. It is translated as CASSSRTGEYF.

V is TRBV2 and J is TRBJ2-1, with D possibly being TRBD1 or TRBD2 (6 bases each). V lost 4 bases, J lost 3 bases, and 16 bases lay in between. CDR1 SNHLY and CDR2 FYNNEI come from the germline V gene. This CDR3 region has 16 residues. The CDR3 loop is CASSVVGGLYYNEQFF. The CDR3, as DNA: TGTGCCAGCAGTGTGGTGGGGGGCCTCTACTACAATGAGCAGTTCTTC. Complete variable domain (other parts from reference TRBV2 and TRBJ2-1): EPEVTQTPSHQVTQMGQEVILRCVPISNHLYFYWYRQILGQKVEFLVSFYNNEISEKSEIFDDQFSVERPDGSNFTLKIRSTKLEDSAMYFCASSVVGGLYYNEQFFGPGTRLTVL.

This chain links TRBV11-2 with TRBJ2-1, with TRBD2 identical over 7 bases. V shed 0 bases and J 6 bases; nucleotides not matched to a gene: 11. Germline assignment: CDR1 SGHAT and CDR2 FQNNGV. The CDR3 contains 17 residues. The CDR3 here is CASSLERRGTSFNEQFF. The CDR3 DNA reads TGTGCCAGCAGCTTAGAACGGCGGGGGACCTCGTTCAATGAGCAGTTCTTC.

This sequence joins TRBV7-9 and TRBJ2-1; TRBD1 matches 9 bases. Trimming took 4 bases from V and 6 from J; bases not matched to a gene: 10. CDR1 SEHNR and CDR2 FQNEAQ come from the germline V gene (reference sequence). The CDR3 length is 16 residues. As DNA, the CDR3 is TGTGCCAGCAGCTCTGGGACCGGGACAGGGTCCAATGAGCAGTTCTTC. Encoded protein: CASSSGTGTGSNEQFF.

This clonotype occurred a few times. This chain uses TRBV27 with TRBJ2-5; 8 bases are shared with TRBD1. CDR1 is MNHEY, CDR2 SMNVEV, per germline (reference sequence). V shed 8 bases and J 4 bases; nucleotides not matched to a gene: 18. The CDR3 contains 17 residues. The CDR3, as DNA: TGTGCCAGCCCCTTAAAACTATACAGGGGGGTATTAGAGACCCAGTACTTC. This sequence encodes CASPLKLYRGVLETQYF.